Given below is one T cell receptor (beta chain) in context. The data belong to a study of CD8+CD57+ T cells in acquired aplastic anemia. Sequencing was done on patients that had shown CD8+CD57+ cell expansion by flow cytometry. Using genomic DNA as the template, TCR beta VDJ and CDR3 profiling was carried out. TCRdb re-called the reads through MiXCR, storing one row per CDR3 protein. The table lists 150,000 to 200,000 distinct CDR3 sequences, 40% to 50% of them singletons. V lost 5 bases and J lost 5; bases outside the gene matches: 8. CDR3 length: 16 residues. Germline CDR1 is SGHTA and CDR2 is FQGNSA.

The specimen sequenced was sorted CD4+, CD8+, or CD8+CD57+ T cells (not recorded which) from PBMCs. The origin of this receptor is a human donor with aplastic anemia. This rearrangement joins TRBV7-2 to TRBJ2-3; TRBD2 matches at 12 bases. CDR3 amino acids: CASSPRGLAGGDTQYF. CDR3 nucleotide sequence: TGTGCCAGCAGCCCCCGGGGACTAGCGGGTGGAGATACGCAGTATTTT.